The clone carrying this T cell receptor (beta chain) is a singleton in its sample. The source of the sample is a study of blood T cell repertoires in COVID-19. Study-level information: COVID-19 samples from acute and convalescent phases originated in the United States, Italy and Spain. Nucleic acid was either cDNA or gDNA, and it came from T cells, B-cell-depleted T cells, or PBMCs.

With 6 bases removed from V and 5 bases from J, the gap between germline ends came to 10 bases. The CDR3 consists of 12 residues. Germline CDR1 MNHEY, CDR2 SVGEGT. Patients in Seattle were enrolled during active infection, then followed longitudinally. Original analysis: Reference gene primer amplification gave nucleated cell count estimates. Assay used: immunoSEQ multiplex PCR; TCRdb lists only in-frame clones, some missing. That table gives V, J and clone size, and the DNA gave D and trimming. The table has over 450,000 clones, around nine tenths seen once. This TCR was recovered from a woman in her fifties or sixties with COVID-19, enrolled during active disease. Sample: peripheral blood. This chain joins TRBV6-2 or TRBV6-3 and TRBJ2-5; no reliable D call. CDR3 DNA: TGTGCCAGCAGCCCCTGGCCCGAGACCCAGTACTTC. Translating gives CASSPWPETQYF.